A selection of T cell receptor beta chains follows, all from one sample in a study of blood T cell repertoires in COVID-19. The method was immunoSEQ multiplex PCR; TCRdb's version includes in-frame clones alone and lacks a portion of them. The profile covers approximately 200,000 clones, with roughly 86% appearing a single time and about 8.6% taken by the ten largest. Sequencing input: PBMCs or T cells enriched from blood (not recorded which). The source of these receptors is a young woman who had recovered from COVID-19. Each CDR3 is given with its conserved first and last residue. The order of the fields is J gene, V gene, CDR3 protein.

>TRBJ2-3|TRBV7-2
CASGGSGTQYF
>TRBJ2-7|TRBV11-2
CASSLVLAGQTYEQYF
>TRBJ2-7|TRBV4-1
CASSPNSPVLYF
>TRBJ2-7|TRBV5-6
CASSSTGRYYEQYF
>TRBJ1-5|TRBV19
CASSVTGVDNQPQHF
>TRBJ1-2|TRBV6-5
CASSPPGYLLYTF
>TRBJ2-1|TRBV5-4
CASRPGLAGGPGYNEQFF
>TRBJ2-2|TRBV19
CASSTRDRYTGELFF
>TRBJ1-1|TRBV28
CASSPGQGYTEAFF
>TRBJ2-1|TRBV7-2
CASSLEGAGTSSYNEQFF
>TRBJ2-3|TRBV28
CASRASGSTDTQYF
>TRBJ2-1|TRBV18
CASSPPSTPGGEQFF
>TRBJ2-5|TRBV19
CASSIREGAGETQYF
>TRBJ1-2|TRBV2
CASHYRGRSGYTF
>TRBJ1-2|TRBV19
CASSIDRTGVRGYTF
>TRBJ2-1|TRBV10-3
CAISVTSSYNEQFF
>TRBJ2-2|TRBV7-2
CASSSLPGQGSGELFF
>TRBJ1-5|TRBV24-1
CASPGHSIQPQHF
>TRBJ1-1|TRBV2
CASTKSENTEAFF
>TRBJ2-2|TRBV5-1
CASSHSTGELFF
>TRBJ1-3|TRBV7-2
CASSFSYSGNTIYF
>TRBJ1-1|TRBV5-4
CASSSTENTEAFF
>TRBJ2-3|TRBV5-6
CASSSTGGGGTDTQYF
>TRBJ1-6|TRBV5-1
CASSQGQGAGSPLHF
>TRBJ2-7|TRBV29-1
CSVVHTYEQYF
>TRBJ2-5|TRBV5-1
CASSLSPGGIETQYF
>TRBJ2-7|TRBV11-2
CARHDEQYF
>TRBJ2-4|TRBV28
CASRGLAGIQYF
>TRBJ2-3|TRBV6-5
CASSGTSPTDTQYF
>TRBJ2-7|TRBV4-1
CASSQGYRDSPWDEQYF
>TRBJ1-2|TRBV1
CTSSQVGLSPYGYTF
>TRBJ2-7|TRBV7-9
CASSPSSYEQYF
>TRBJ2-2|TRBV6-5
CASSLAGPNTGELFF
>TRBJ2-4|TRBV5-6
CASSLAKTGLAKNIQYF
>TRBJ1-5|TRBV7-9
CASSKSGTDYQPQHF
>TRBJ2-1|TRBV19
CASSISAGGGYNEQFF
>TRBJ2-1|TRBV27
CASSFSAGAAYNEQFF
>TRBJ2-5|TRBV28
CASSLTQGRKTQYF
>TRBJ2-7|TRBV24-1
CATSDPGSYEQYF
>TRBJ2-7|TRBV21-1
CASSPTRIPGLAGPVCPYEQYF
>TRBJ2-3|TRBV12-3/TRBV12-4
CASSLNLRDTQYF